These T cell receptor beta chains were read from a single sample in a study of T cells in Graves' hyperthyroidism and ophthalmopathy. Using its own MiXCR run on the multiplex PCR reads, TCRdb lists one record per CDR3 protein. This sample has 650,000 to 850,000 distinct CDR3 sequences, with about 19% found just once. The material sequenced was blood. The receptor set was obtained from a woman in her forties or fifties with Graves' hyperthyroidism that later progressed to Graves' ophthalmopathy. Both conserved end residues are part of each CDR3.

v_gene	len	j_gene	CDR3aa
TRBV20-1	16	TRBJ2-1	CSARDSLAGGRNEQFF
TRBV2	18	TRBJ2-7	CASFPGTSGGAFVNEQYF
TRBV6-1	15	TRBJ2-4	CASILDRLAKNIQYF
TRBV30	14	TRBJ1-2	CAWSRSTVNYGYTF
TRBV11-3	16	TRBJ2-3	CASSLGLLADTDTQYF
TRBV6-5	14	TRBJ1-5	CASSYSVGSQPQHF
TRBV12-3/TRBV12-4	13	TRBJ1-1	CASRPKKSTEAFF
TRBV2	15	TRBJ1-5	CASTPGQGFGQPQHF
TRBV5-1	14	TRBJ2-5	CASSLWGDQETQYF
TRBV12-3/TRBV12-4	15	TRBJ1-3	CASSSTGGNGNTIYF
TRBV12-3/TRBV12-4	15	TRBJ2-3	CASTNGGALTDTQYF
TRBV20-1	15	TRBJ1-5	CSAGRTAYSNQPQHF
TRBV27	14	TRBJ1-1	CASTLTGLHTEAFF
TRBV29-1	12	TRBJ1-2	CSVVTGGYGYTF
TRBV11-2	15	TRBJ1-2	CASSLETGGIYGYTF
TRBV5-1	14	TRBJ1-4	CASSSPGLTEELFF
TRBV12-3/TRBV12-4	15	TRBJ2-2	CASSKGGGYTGELFF
TRBV5-4	16	TRBJ2-1	CASRSQRGSSYNEQFF
TRBV4-2	16	TRBJ2-3	CASSQEWARNTDTQYF
TRBV10-3	14	TRBJ2-7	CAISPGDSSYEQYF
TRBV6-2/TRBV6-3	14	TRBJ2-5	CASSRSGGAETQYF
TRBV7-9	16	TRBJ2-5	CASSLSHWDKEETQYF
TRBV5-6	15	TRBJ1-4	CASSLVLEGNEKLFF
TRBV20-1	15	TRBJ2-4	CSARDLRLAKNIQYF
TRBV20-1	13	TRBJ2-7	CSARAGSLYEQYF
TRBV29-1	14	TRBJ2-7	CSVVTGALPYEQYF
TRBV27	13	TRBJ2-4	CASSLGGAGIQYF
TRBV6-1	15	TRBJ1-2	CASSAGTGRNYGYTF
TRBV7-6	14	TRBJ2-1	CASSLGRSVHEQFF
TRBV6-1	14	TRBJ2-3	CATRPQVPTDTQYF
TRBV5-1	13	TRBJ1-5	CASSEGDREPQHF
TRBV5-1	15	TRBJ1-1	CASSGTGGVDTEAFF
TRBV7-9	16	TRBJ1-1	CASSEYPGGPNTEAFF
TRBV2	14	TRBJ1-2	CASSRDSMGYGYTF
TRBV5-6	15	TRBJ1-5	CASSLFVASNQPQHF
TRBV2	14	TRBJ1-5	CASSDNRVGQPQHF
TRBV3-1	19	TRBJ1-2	CASSQASLRDRGANYGYTF
TRBV7-8	15	TRBJ1-5	CASSLEGHGNQPQHF
TRBV4-1	14	TRBJ2-1	CASSRQSSYNEQFF
TRBV18	13	TRBJ2-3	CASSPPTVDTQYF
TRBV11-2	18	TRBJ1-1	CASSLDVAGGLSNTEAFF
TRBV20-1	14	TRBJ2-7	CSARDPLGSYEQYF
TRBV7-6	16	TRBJ1-1	CASSPGYGIVGTEAFF
TRBV15	15	TRBJ2-1	CATEEAGGLDNEQFF
TRBV5-1	15	TRBJ1-1	CASSRNTGTNTEAFF
TRBV27	15	TRBJ1-1	CASIGTVYMNTEAFF
TRBV15	14	TRBJ1-2	CATSRGAGEYGYTF
TRBV18	14	TRBJ1-4	CASSPAGGVEKLFF
TRBV5-1	16	TRBJ2-5	CASSLGTGGVVETQYF
TRBV10-3	14	TRBJ2-3	CAIKVGQGADTQYF
TRBV27	13	TRBJ1-5	CASSFAGPQPQHF
TRBV3-1	17	TRBJ2-5	CASSHRSGGKVQGTQYF
TRBV4-1	17	TRBJ1-2	CASSQDVLGGAGNGYTF
TRBV27	11	TRBJ2-1	CASRQGDEQFF
TRBV7-8	18	TRBJ1-6	CASSLGTQGTGPNSPLHF
TRBV19	21	TRBJ2-1	CASSIEAPGALLAGTYNEQFF
TRBV6-1	14	TRBJ2-5	CASSWTGFEETQYF